The rows below give T cell receptor beta chains drawn from one sample of a study of T cells in Graves' hyperthyroidism and ophthalmopathy. TCRdb re-derived calls from the multiplex PCR reads in MiXCR, one entry per CDR3 protein. This table has 300,000 to 400,000 distinct CDR3 sequences, 11% to 15% appearing once. The sample taken for sequencing was blood. The receptor set was obtained from a woman aged 25-40 years with Graves' hyperthyroidism. Each CDR3 is given with its conserved first and last residue. Each record gives: clone size, V gene, D gene, J gene, CDR3 protein, CDR3 DNA. A D gene is named only where the DNA matches it firmly. Clone size is not always given. Where it is, it says once, few, many or a class for expanded clones.

clone_size: many
v_call: TRBV28
d_call: NA
j_call: TRBJ1-2
cdr3_aa: CASSWAGAEYGYTF
cdr3_nt: TGTGCCAGCAGTTGGGCGGGGGCCGAATATGGCTACACCTTC

clone_size: NA
v_call: TRBV4-1
d_call: TRBD2
j_call: TRBJ2-7
cdr3_aa: CASSQGPSSGRAEEQYF
cdr3_nt: TGCGCCAGCAGCCAAGGGCCCTCTAGCGGGAGGGCCGAAGAGCAGTACTTC

clone_size: few
v_call: TRBV20-1
d_call: NA
j_call: TRBJ1-5
cdr3_aa: CSLPDGGGNQPQHF
cdr3_nt: TGCAGCCTACCGGACGGGGGTGGCAATCAGCCCCAGCATTTT

clone_size: NA
v_call: TRBV19
d_call: TRBD2
j_call: TRBJ2-3
cdr3_aa: CASSGLAGHTDTQYF
cdr3_nt: TGTGCCAGTAGCGGACTAGCGGGACACACAGATACGCAGTATTTT

clone_size: many
v_call: TRBV20-1
d_call: NA
j_call: TRBJ1-4
cdr3_aa: CSAGQGNEKLFF
cdr3_nt: TGCAGTGCCGGTCAGGGGAACGAAAAACTGTTTTTT

clone_size: NA
v_call: TRBV4-1
d_call: NA
j_call: TRBJ1-2
cdr3_aa: CASSQDASGYYGYTF
cdr3_nt: TGCGCCAGCAGCCAAGATGCCAGTGGGTACTATGGCTACACCTTC

clone_size: many
v_call: TRBV6-2/TRBV6-3
d_call: TRBD2
j_call: TRBJ2-7
cdr3_aa: CASSYGRLALNSYEQYF
cdr3_nt: TGTGCCAGCAGTTACGGCAGACTAGCTTTGAACTCCTACGAGCAGTACTTC

clone_size: NA
v_call: TRBV27
d_call: TRBD1
j_call: TRBJ2-2
cdr3_aa: CASKTDRGWTGELFF
cdr3_nt: TGTGCCAGCAAGACGGACAGGGGGTGGACCGGGGAGCTGTTTTTT

clone_size: few
v_call: TRBV13
d_call: NA
j_call: TRBJ1-1
cdr3_aa: CATQTRYLNTEAFF
cdr3_nt: TGTGCCACCCAAACGAGGTATTTGAACACTGAAGCTTTCTTT

clone_size: few
v_call: TRBV19
d_call: NA
j_call: TRBJ2-7
cdr3_aa: CASTSGQGRYEQYF
cdr3_nt: NA

clone_size: many
v_call: TRBV6-1
d_call: TRBD2
j_call: TRBJ2-3
cdr3_aa: CASSQRTSGVSGTQYF
cdr3_nt: TGTGCCAGCAGTCAAAGGACTAGCGGCGTGTCTGGTACGCAGTATTTT

clone_size: few
v_call: TRBV5-5
d_call: NA
j_call: TRBJ2-2
cdr3_aa: CASSRWEAAANTGELFF
cdr3_nt: TGTGCCAGCAGCCGTTGGGAAGCGGCGGCGAACACCGGGGAGCTGTTTTTT

clone_size: many
v_call: TRBV6-1
d_call: NA
j_call: TRBJ2-2
cdr3_aa: CATYFVSGRVVTGELFF
cdr3_nt: TGTGCCACCTATTTCGTTTCGGGCAGGGTGGTCACCGGGGAGCTGTTTTTT

clone_size: NA
v_call: TRBV7-9
d_call: NA
j_call: TRBJ1-1
cdr3_aa: CASSPGRGINTEAFF
cdr3_nt: TGTGCCAGCAGTCCCGGGAGGGGCATTAACACTGAAGCTTTCTTT

clone_size: few
v_call: TRBV4-1
d_call: NA
j_call: TRBJ1-1
cdr3_aa: CASSPGLRMADTEAFF
cdr3_nt: TGCGCCAGCAGCCCCGGGCTAAGGATGGCGGACACTGAAGCTTTCTTT

clone_size: NA
v_call: TRBV4-2
d_call: NA
j_call: TRBJ2-2
cdr3_aa: CASSQVTRELFF
cdr3_nt: TGTGCCAGCAGCCAAGTTACTCGGGAGCTGTTTTTT

clone_size: few
v_call: TRBV9
d_call: NA
j_call: TRBJ2-7
cdr3_aa: CASSPDRHYEQYF
cdr3_nt: TGTGCCAGCAGCCCCGACAGACACTACGAGCAGTACTTC

clone_size: many
v_call: TRBV18
d_call: NA
j_call: TRBJ2-3
cdr3_aa: CASSLAVMGADTQYF
cdr3_nt: TGTGCCAGCTCACTTGCAGTCATGGGAGCAGATACGCAGTATTTT

clone_size: many
v_call: TRBV11-2
d_call: NA
j_call: TRBJ2-3
cdr3_aa: CASSLAGETDTQYF
cdr3_nt: TGTGCCAGCAGCTTAGCAGGGGAGACAGATACGCAGTATTTT

clone_size: few
v_call: TRBV2
d_call: TRBD1
j_call: TRBJ2-7
cdr3_aa: CASRSPGTGIHEQYF
cdr3_nt: TGTGCCAGCCGCTCCCCCGGGACAGGGATCCACGAGCAGTACTTC

clone_size: few
v_call: TRBV12-3/TRBV12-4
d_call: TRBD2
j_call: TRBJ2-1
cdr3_aa: CASGGPSGRDEQFF
cdr3_nt: TGTGCCAGCGGGGGTCCTAGCGGGAGAGATGAGCAGTTCTTC

clone_size: few
v_call: TRBV6-2/TRBV6-3
d_call: NA
j_call: TRBJ2-3
cdr3_aa: CASSNGTFLDTQYF
cdr3_nt: TGTGCCAGCTCCAATGGGACTTTCCTAGATACGCAGTATTTT

clone_size: few
v_call: TRBV25-1
d_call: TRBD1
j_call: TRBJ2-1
cdr3_aa: CASSRQGIGEQFF
cdr3_nt: TGTGCCAGCAGTAGACAGGGGATCGGTGAGCAGTTCTTC

clone_size: few
v_call: TRBV18
d_call: NA
j_call: TRBJ1-3
cdr3_aa: CASSPTSSGNTIYF
cdr3_nt: TGTGCCAGCTCACCAACGAGCTCTGGAAACACCATATATTTT

clone_size: few
v_call: TRBV19
d_call: NA
j_call: TRBJ1-3
cdr3_aa: CASSDDRQSGNTIYF
cdr3_nt: TGTGCCAGTAGTGACGACAGACAATCTGGAAACACCATATATTTT

clone_size: few
v_call: TRBV28
d_call: TRBD2
j_call: TRBJ2-1
cdr3_aa: CASSESGRDEQFF
cdr3_nt: TGTGCCAGCAGTGAAAGCGGGAGGGATGAGCAGTTCTTC

clone_size: NA
v_call: TRBV5-1
d_call: NA
j_call: TRBJ2-5
cdr3_aa: CASRFDVKGSETQYF
cdr3_nt: TGCGCCAGCAGGTTCGACGTAAAAGGGAGCGAGACCCAGTACTTC

clone_size: few
v_call: TRBV10-3
d_call: NA
j_call: TRBJ2-3
cdr3_aa: CAISSPSGQAPYF
cdr3_nt: TGTGCCATCAGTTCCCCAAGCGGGCAAGCTCCGTATTTT

clone_size: many
v_call: TRBV11-2
d_call: TRBD2
j_call: TRBJ2-3
cdr3_aa: CASSSAGGPSTQYF
cdr3_nt: TGTGCCAGCAGCTCAGCGGGAGGGCCAAGTACGCAGTATTTT

clone_size: few
v_call: TRBV9
d_call: NA
j_call: TRBJ2-7
cdr3_aa: CASSVAEGGYEQYF
cdr3_nt: TGTGCCAGCAGCGTCGCGGAGGGGGGCTACGAGCAGTACTTC

clone_size: many
v_call: TRBV11-2
d_call: TRBD2
j_call: TRBJ2-1
cdr3_aa: CASSSLAGEGVEQFF
cdr3_nt: TGTGCCAGCAGCTCCCTAGCGGGGGAGGGGGTTGAGCAGTTCTTC

clone_size: many
v_call: TRBV29-1
d_call: NA
j_call: TRBJ2-5
cdr3_aa: CSVVGLAGPETQYF
cdr3_nt: TGCAGCGTTGTGGGACTGGCGGGTCCAGAGACCCAGTACTTC

clone_size: NA
v_call: TRBV9
d_call: TRBD2
j_call: TRBJ2-2
cdr3_aa: CASQREGQTGELFF
cdr3_nt: TGTGCCAGCCAGCGGGAGGGCCAAACCGGGGAGCTGTTTTTT

clone_size: NA
v_call: TRBV18
d_call: NA
j_call: TRBJ2-7
cdr3_aa: CASSPQGGWNEQYF
cdr3_nt: TGTGCCAGCTCACCACAGGGGGGCTGGAACGAGCAGTACTTC

clone_size: NA
v_call: TRBV28
d_call: NA
j_call: TRBJ2-3
cdr3_aa: CASSVDGASADTQYF
cdr3_nt: TGTGCCAGCAGTGTCGACGGGGCCAGCGCAGATACGCAGTATTTT

clone_size: many
v_call: TRBV2
d_call: NA
j_call: TRBJ1-5
cdr3_aa: CASSEGRQPQHF
cdr3_nt: TGTGCCAGCAGTGAAGGGCGGCAGCCCCAGCATTTT

clone_size: many
v_call: TRBV20-1
d_call: NA
j_call: TRBJ1-1
cdr3_aa: CSASDRRRIMNTEAFF
cdr3_nt: TGCAGTGCTAGTGACCGCAGACGCATTATGAACACTGAAGCTTTCTTT

clone_size: many
v_call: TRBV5-6
d_call: TRBD1
j_call: TRBJ1-4
cdr3_aa: CASSFVQGVQKLFF
cdr3_nt: TGTGCCAGCAGCTTTGTACAGGGGGTGCAAAAACTGTTTTTT

clone_size: many
v_call: TRBV20-1
d_call: NA
j_call: TRBJ2-7
cdr3_aa: CSADRGGGPYEQYF
cdr3_nt: TGCAGTGCTGACCGCGGTGGGGGACCCTACGAGCAGTACTTC

clone_size: NA
v_call: TRBV7-9
d_call: NA
j_call: TRBJ2-5
cdr3_aa: CVSSPEGETQYF
cdr3_nt: TGTGTCAGCAGCCCAGAGGGGGAGACCCAGTACTTC

clone_size: many
v_call: TRBV20-1
d_call: NA
j_call: TRBJ2-5
cdr3_aa: CSARDQLAWGRTQYF
cdr3_nt: TGCAGTGCTAGAGACCAACTAGCTTGGGGTCGGACCCAGTACTTC

clone_size: many
v_call: TRBV29-1
d_call: TRBD2
j_call: TRBJ2-1
cdr3_aa: CSVDLAGGGNEQFF
cdr3_nt: TGCAGCGTTGATTTGGCGGGAGGAGGGAATGAGCAGTTCTTC

clone_size: many
v_call: TRBV6-1
d_call: NA
j_call: TRBJ1-4
cdr3_aa: CASSEGGGGEKLFF
cdr3_nt: TGTGCCAGCAGTGAAGGGGGGGGGGGCGAAAAACTGTTTTTT

clone_size: few
v_call: TRBV5-4
d_call: NA
j_call: TRBJ1-1
cdr3_aa: CASSAGISEAFF
cdr3_nt: TGTGCCAGCAGCGCCGGGATTTCTGAAGCTTTCTTT

clone_size: few
v_call: TRBV6-1
d_call: NA
j_call: TRBJ1-5
cdr3_aa: CASSRDHSNQPQHF
cdr3_nt: TGTGCCAGCAGTCGCGACCATAGCAATCAGCCCCAGCATTTT

clone_size: NA
v_call: TRBV11-2
d_call: TRBD1
j_call: TRBJ2-1
cdr3_aa: CASSFTGTGTYEQFF
cdr3_nt: TGTGCCAGCAGCTTTACCGGGACAGGGACCTACGAGCAGTTCTTC

clone_size: many
v_call: TRBV12-3/TRBV12-4
d_call: TRBD2
j_call: TRBJ2-2
cdr3_aa: CASSLGTSGSTGELFF
cdr3_nt: TGTGCCAGCAGTTTGGGGACTAGCGGGAGCACCGGGGAGCTGTTTTTT

clone_size: many
v_call: TRBV6-2/TRBV6-3
d_call: NA
j_call: TRBJ2-1
cdr3_aa: CASKVGWSRGSYNEQFF
cdr3_nt: TGTGCCAGCAAGGTGGGGTGGAGTAGGGGGTCCTACAATGAGCAGTTCTTC

clone_size: many
v_call: TRBV11-3
d_call: NA
j_call: TRBJ2-5
cdr3_aa: CASSGVEETQYF
cdr3_nt: TGTGCCAGCAGCGGGGTAGAAGAGACCCAGTACTTC

clone_size: NA
v_call: TRBV27
d_call: TRBD1
j_call: TRBJ1-5
cdr3_aa: CASSLGGQHQPQHF
cdr3_nt: TGTGCCAGCAGTTTGGGGGGACAGCATCAGCCCCAGCATTTT